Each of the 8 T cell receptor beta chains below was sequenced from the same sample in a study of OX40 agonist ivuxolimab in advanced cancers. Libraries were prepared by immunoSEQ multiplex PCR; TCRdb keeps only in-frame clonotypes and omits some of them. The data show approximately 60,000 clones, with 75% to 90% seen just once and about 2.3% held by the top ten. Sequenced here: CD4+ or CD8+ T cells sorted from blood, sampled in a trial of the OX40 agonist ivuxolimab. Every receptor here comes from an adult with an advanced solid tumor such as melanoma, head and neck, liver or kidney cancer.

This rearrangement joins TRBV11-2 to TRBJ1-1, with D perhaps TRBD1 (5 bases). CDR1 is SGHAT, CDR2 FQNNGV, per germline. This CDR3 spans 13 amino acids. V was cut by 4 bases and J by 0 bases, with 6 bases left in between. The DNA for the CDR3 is TGTGCCAGCAGCTCAGGGTTGAACACTGAAGCTTTCTTT. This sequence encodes CASSSGLNTEAFF. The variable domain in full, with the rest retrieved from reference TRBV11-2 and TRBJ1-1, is EAGVAQSPRYKIIEKRQSVAFWCNPISGHATLYWYQQILGQGPKLLIQFQNNGVVDDSQLPKDRFSAERLKGVDSTLKIQPAKLEDSAVYLCASSSGLNTEAFFGQGTRLTVV.

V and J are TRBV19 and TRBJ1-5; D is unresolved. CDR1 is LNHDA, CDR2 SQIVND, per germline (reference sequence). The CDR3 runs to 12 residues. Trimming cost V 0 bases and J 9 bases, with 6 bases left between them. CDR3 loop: CASSIDKGPQHF. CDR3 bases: TGTGCCAGTAGTATAGATAAGGGGCCCCAGCATTTT.

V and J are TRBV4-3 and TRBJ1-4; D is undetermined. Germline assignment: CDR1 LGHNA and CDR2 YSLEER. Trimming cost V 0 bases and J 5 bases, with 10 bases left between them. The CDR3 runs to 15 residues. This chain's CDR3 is CASSQEAAFNEKLFF. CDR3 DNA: TGCGCCAGCAGCCAAGAAGCGGCCTTCAATGAAAAACTGTTTTTT.

CDR3 in DNA: TGTGCCAGCAGCGTAGCCGAGGGGAGCCAAGAGACCCAGTACTTC. As protein: CASSVAEGSQETQYF. The chain employs TRBV9 and TRBJ2-5, with D perhaps assigned TRBD1 or TRBD2 (5 bases each). The CDR3 has 15 amino acids. Deletions cut 0 bases from V and 1 base from J, with 10 bases between. In germline, CDR1 is SGDLS, CDR2 YYNGEE.

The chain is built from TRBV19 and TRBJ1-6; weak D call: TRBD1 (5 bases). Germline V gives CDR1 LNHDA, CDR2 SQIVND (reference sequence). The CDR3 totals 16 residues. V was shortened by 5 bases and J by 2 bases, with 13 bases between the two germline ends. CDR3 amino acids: CASSSTGYTYNSPLHF. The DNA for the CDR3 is TGTGCCAGTAGTTCTACAGGTTATACCTATAATTCACCCCTCCACTTT.

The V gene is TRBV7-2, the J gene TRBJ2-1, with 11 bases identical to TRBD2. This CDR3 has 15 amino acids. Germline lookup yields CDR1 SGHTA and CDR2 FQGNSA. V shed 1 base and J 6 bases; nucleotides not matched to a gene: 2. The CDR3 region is CASSLVSGGANEQFF. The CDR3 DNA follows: TGTGCCAGCAGCTTAGTTAGCGGGGGGGCCAATGAGCAGTTCTTC.

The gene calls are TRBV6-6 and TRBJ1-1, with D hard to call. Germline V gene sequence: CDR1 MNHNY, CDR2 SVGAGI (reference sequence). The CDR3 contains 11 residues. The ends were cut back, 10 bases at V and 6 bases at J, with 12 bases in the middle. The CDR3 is CATEGNAEAFF. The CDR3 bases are TGTGCCACCGAGGGAAACGCTGAAGCTTTCTTT.

The CDR3: CASTGAPTGARTEAFF. The CDR3 nucleotides are TGTGCCTCGACTGGTGCTCCGACAGGGGCTCGCACTGAAGCTTTCTTT. This rearrangement joins TRBV30 to TRBJ1-1; TRBD1 agrees at 8 bases. The length of the CDR3 is 16 residues. The germline gives CDR1 GTSNPN, CDR2 SVGIG (reference sequence). V was clipped by 7 bases and J by 4 bases; unmatched bases: 17.